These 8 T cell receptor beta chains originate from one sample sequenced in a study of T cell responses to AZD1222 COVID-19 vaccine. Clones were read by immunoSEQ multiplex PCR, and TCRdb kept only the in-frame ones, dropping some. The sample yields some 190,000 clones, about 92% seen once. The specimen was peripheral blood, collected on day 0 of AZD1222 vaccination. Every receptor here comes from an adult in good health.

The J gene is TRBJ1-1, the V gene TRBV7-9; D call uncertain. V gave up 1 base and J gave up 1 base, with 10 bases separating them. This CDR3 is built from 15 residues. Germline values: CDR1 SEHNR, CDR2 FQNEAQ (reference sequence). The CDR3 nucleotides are TGTGCCAGCAGCTTAGAGCGGGGATGGAACACTGAAGCTTTCTTT. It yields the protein CASSLERGWNTEAFF. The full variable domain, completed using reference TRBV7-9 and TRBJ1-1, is DTGVSQNPRHKITKRGQNVTFRCDPISEHNRLYWYRQTLGQGPEFLTYFQNEAQLEKSRLLSDRFSAERPKGSFSTLEIQRTEQGDSAMYLCASSLERGWNTEAFFGQGTRLTVV.

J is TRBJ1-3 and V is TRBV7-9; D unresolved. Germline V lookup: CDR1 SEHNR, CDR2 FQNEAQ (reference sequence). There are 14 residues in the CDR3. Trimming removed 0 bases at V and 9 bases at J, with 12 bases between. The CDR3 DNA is TGTGCCAGCAGCTTAGCCGACGGTAGTTCCACCATATATTTT. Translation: CASSLADGSSTIYF. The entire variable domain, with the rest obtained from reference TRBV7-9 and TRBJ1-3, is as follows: DTGVSQNPRHKITKRGQNVTFRCDPISEHNRLYWYRQTLGQGPEFLTYFQNEAQLEKSRLLSDRFSAERPKGSFSTLEIQRTEQGDSAMYLCASSLADGSSTIYFGEGSWLTVV.

CDR3: CASSVLLRSPYNEQFF. CDR3 coding DNA: TGTGCCAGCAGCGTCCTTCTAAGGTCCCCCTACAATGAGCAGTTCTTC. The chain uses TRBV7-3 and TRBJ2-1; the D is unclear. Deletions cut 5 bases from V and 2 bases from J, with 16 bases between. Per germline, CDR1 SGHTA and CDR2 FQGTGA. CDR3 length: 16 residues. The full variable domain, completed using reference TRBV7-3 and TRBJ2-1, is GAGVSQTPSNKVTEKGKYVELRCDPISGHTALYWYRQSLGQGPEFLIYFQGTGAADDSGLPNDRFFAVRPEGSVSTLKIQRTERGDSAVYLCASSVLLRSPYNEQFFGPGTRLTVL.

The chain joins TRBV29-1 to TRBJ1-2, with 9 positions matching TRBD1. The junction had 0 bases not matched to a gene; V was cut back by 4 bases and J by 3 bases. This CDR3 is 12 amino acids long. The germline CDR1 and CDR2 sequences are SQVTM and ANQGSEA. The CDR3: CSVGTGDYGYTF. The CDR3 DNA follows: TGCAGCGTTGGGACAGGGGACTATGGCTACACCTTC.

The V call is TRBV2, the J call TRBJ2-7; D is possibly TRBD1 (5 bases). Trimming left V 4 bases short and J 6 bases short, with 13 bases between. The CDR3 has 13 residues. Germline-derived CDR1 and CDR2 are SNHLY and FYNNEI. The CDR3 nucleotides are TGTGCCAGCAGTGTCGAACAGGTGGGCGAGCAGTACTTC. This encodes CASSVEQVGEQYF.

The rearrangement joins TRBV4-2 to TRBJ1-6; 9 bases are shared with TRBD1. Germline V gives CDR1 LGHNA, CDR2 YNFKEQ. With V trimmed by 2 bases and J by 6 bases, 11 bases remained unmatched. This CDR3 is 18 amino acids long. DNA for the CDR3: TGTGCCAGCAGCCAATACGTGCTCCGGGACAGGGTTAATTCACCCCTCCACTTT. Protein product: CASSQYVLRDRVNSPLHF.

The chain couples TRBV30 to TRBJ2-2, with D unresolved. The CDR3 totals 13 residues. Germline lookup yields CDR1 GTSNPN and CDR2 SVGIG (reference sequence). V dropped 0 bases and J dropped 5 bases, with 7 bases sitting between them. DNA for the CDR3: TGTGCCTGGAGTGTTAGGGTAACCGGGGAGCTGTTTTTT. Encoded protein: CAWSVRVTGELFF.

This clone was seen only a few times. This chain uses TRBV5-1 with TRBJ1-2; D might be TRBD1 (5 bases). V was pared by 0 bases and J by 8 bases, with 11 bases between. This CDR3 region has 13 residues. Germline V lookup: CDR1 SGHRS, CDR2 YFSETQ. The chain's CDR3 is CASSLAQGDGYTF. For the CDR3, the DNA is TGCGCCAGCAGCTTGGCCCAGGGTGACGGCTACACCTTC.